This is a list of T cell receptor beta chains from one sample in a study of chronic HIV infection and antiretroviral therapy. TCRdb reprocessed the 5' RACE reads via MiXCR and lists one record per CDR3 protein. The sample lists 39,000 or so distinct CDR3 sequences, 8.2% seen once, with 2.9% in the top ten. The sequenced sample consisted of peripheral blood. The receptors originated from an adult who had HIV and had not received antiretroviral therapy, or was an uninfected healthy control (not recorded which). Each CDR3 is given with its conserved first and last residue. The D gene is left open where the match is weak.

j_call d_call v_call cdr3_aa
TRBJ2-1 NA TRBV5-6 CASSYGGSYNEQFF
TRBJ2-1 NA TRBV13 CASSDSVSDEQFF
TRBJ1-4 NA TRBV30 CAWNPGFNEKLFF
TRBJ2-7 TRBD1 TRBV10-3 CAISDWDRGLEQYF
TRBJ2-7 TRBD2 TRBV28 CASSYFTSGSSYEQYF
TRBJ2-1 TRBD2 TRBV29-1 CSVELAGYNEQFF
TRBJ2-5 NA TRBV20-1 CSARRYQETQYF
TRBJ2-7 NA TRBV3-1 CASSFREVYYEQYF
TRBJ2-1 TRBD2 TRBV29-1 CSVEGTSENEQFF
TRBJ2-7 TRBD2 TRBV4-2 CASSQGLADSYEQYF
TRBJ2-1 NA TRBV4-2 CASSQDVGNNEQFF
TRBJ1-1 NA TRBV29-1 CSVPGGDTEAFF
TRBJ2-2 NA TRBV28 CASSGGMAGTGELFF
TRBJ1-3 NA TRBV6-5 CASSYSTSSGNTIYF
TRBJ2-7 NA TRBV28 CASSSSLPQGWYEQYF
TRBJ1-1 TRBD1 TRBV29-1 CSVLDRGQNTEVFF
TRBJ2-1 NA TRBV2 CASSLDYNEQFF
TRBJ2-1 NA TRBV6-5 CASSSSNEQFF
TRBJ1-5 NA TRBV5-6 CASSSLNQPQHF
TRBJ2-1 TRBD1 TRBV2 CASGGQGINNEQFF
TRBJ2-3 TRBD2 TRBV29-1 CSVQGLGTDTQYF
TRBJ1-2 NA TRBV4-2 CASSQEDSYGYTF
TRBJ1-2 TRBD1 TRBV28 CASSSGQGGGYSGYTF
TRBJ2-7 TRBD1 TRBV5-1 CASSLPRDRVRQSSYEQYF
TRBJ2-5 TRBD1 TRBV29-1 CSVGRGQETQYF
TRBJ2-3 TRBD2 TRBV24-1 CATSSAGGTRDTQYF
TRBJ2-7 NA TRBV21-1 CAASGMVHEQYF
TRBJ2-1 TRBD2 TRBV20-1 CSARGEREYNEQFF
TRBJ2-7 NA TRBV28 CASSLGTSYEQYF
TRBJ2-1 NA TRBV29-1 CSVEEGWGNEQFF
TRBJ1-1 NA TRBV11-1 CASRPRFKAEAFF
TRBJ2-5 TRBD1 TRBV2 CASQDRQETQYF
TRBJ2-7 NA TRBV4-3 CASSQFSRLTYEQYF
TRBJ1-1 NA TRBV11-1 CASSLQWTDEAFF
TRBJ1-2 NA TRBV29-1 CSVEGVPRGYTF
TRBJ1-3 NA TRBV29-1 CSVRSRRSGNTIYF
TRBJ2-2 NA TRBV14 CASSLYTGIGELFF
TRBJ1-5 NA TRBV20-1 CSASRQGTANQPQHF
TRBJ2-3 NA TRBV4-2 CASGTSTDTQYF
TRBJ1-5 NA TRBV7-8 CASSSQGSNQPQHF
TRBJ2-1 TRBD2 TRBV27 CASSLAGTTSYNEQFF
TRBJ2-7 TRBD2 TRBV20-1 CSARLAGIGEQYF
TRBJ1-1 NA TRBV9 CASSSSGVGTEAFF
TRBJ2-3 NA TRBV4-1 CASSSTDGRPTDTQYF
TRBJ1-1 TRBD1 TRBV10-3 CAISQTGGTEAFF
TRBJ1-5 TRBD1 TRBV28 CASTGQGNDNQPQHF
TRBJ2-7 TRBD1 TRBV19 CASSRGQGGNEQYF
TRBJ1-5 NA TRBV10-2 CASSESHSTNQPQHF
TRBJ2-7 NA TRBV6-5 CASSLAGPTYEQYF